The entry below gives a single TCR beta chain sequence along with its context. Generated by immunoSEQ multiplex PCR, the TCRdb table keeps only in-frame clones and is missing some. Here the sample spans 290,000 or so clones, nearly 90% being singletons. The data were taken from a study of blood T cell repertoires in COVID-19. The clonotype was recovered from a woman aged 18-29 years with acute COVID-19. Material for sequencing was PBMCs or T cells enriched from blood (not recorded which).

CDR3 loop: CASSQDYDSREQYF. The CDR3 DNA reads TGTGCCAGCAGCCAAGACTACGACTCGCGAGAGCAGTACTTC. This chain connects TRBV3-1 (or the pseudogene TRBV3-2) to TRBJ2-7; D unclear. The CDR3 is 14 residues long. With 0 bases removed from V and 7 bases from J, the gap between germline ends came to 13 bases. Germline V gene lookup returns CDR1 LGHDT and CDR2 YNNKEL (reference sequence).